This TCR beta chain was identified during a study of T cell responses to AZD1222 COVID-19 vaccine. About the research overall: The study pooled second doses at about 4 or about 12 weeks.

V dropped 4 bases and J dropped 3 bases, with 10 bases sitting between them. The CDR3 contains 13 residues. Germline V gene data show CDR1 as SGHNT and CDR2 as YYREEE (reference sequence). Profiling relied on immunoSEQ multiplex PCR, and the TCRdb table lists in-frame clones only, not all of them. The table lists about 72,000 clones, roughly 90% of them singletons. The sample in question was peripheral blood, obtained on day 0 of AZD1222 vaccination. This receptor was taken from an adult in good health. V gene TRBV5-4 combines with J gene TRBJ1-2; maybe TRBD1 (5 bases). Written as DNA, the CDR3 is TGTGCCAGCAGCCAAGACAGCGACTATGGCTACACCTTC. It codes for CASSQDSDYGYTF.